These 26 T cell receptor beta chains came from one sample sequenced in a study of read filtering for tumor transcriptome and immune sequencing. This library used about 400 ng RNA and molecular barcoded adaptors spanning alpha/delta and beta/gamma chains. TCRdb fed the reads into MiXCR, producing one record per CDR3 protein. The profile shows 35,000 to 45,000 distinct CDR3 sequences, roughly an eighth of them singletons. Sequencing was carried out using a population of CD138-negative cells sorted from bone marrow. The receptors were gathered from a donor at least 40 years old with multiple myeloma.

In regard to this clonotype: A read error is the likely source, as a far larger clone sits one nucleotide away. The chain couples TRBV11-3 to TRBJ2-1; maybe TRBD2 (5 bases). Germline V gene data show CDR1 as SGHNT and CDR2 as YENEEA. The CDR3 consists of 17 residues. CDR3: CASSSRSRSGSYNKQFF. CDR3 nucleotides: TGTGCCAGCAGCTCCCGCTCCCGCTCGGGGTCCTACAATAAGCAGTTCTTC.

This clonotype was counted ten times or more. This sequence joins TRBV28 and TRBJ2-7; D gene unclear. With 1 base removed from V and 2 bases from J, the gap between germline ends came to 6 bases. Per germline, CDR1 MDHEN and CDR2 SYDVKM. The CDR3 is 13 amino acids. CDR3 amino acids: CASSLSLTYEQYF. CDR3 bases: TGTGCCAGCAGTTTATCTCTGACCTACGAGCAGTACTTC.

On this clonotype: This likely reflects a read error, since a far larger clone is one base away. This chain connects TRBV11-3 to TRBJ2-1, with a possible D match to TRBD1 (6 bases). Germline V CDR1 and CDR2: SGHNT, YENEEA. There are 13 residues in the CDR3. CDR3 in DNA: TGTACCAGCAGCTTAGGGGGATTGGGCGAGCAGTTCTTC. It is translated as CTSSLGGLGEQFF.

The chain is built from TRBV18 and TRBJ2-6; no firm D call. Germline V gene sequence: CDR1 KGHSH, CDR2 LQKENI. The CDR3 is 18 amino acids. V was cut by 5 bases and J by 9 bases, with 26 bases left in between. CDR3 in DNA: TGTGCCAGCTCATCAACAACCCCGACACCCTTCTTAGACAACGTCCTGACTTTC. The encoded protein is CASSSTTPTPFLDNVLTF.

This clonotype showed up many times. The V call is TRBV5-1, the J call TRBJ1-1, with D perhaps TRBD1 (5 bases). The germline V gene encodes CDR1 SGHRS and CDR2 YFSETQ. This CDR3 is built from 15 residues. V shed 5 bases and J shed 0 bases, with 14 bases lying between them. The CDR3 reads CASRPGTLMNTEAFF. The CDR3, as DNA: TGCGCCAGCAGGCCCGGGACTCTCATGAACACTGAAGCTTTCTTT. The full variable domain, its missing parts supplied by reference TRBV5-1 and TRBJ1-1, is KAGVTQTPRYLIKTRGQQVTLSCSPISGHRSVSWYQQTPGQGLQFLFEYFSETQRNKGNFPGRFSGRQFSNSRSEMNVSTLELGDSALYLCASRPGTLMNTEAFFGQGTRLTVV.

This clonotype was picked up many times. The gene calls are TRBV29-1 and TRBJ1-2; D is uncertain. CDR1 is SQVTM and CDR2 is ANQGSEA in the germline V gene. This CDR3 contains 12 residues. V was trimmed by 2 bases and J by 0 bases, leaving 4 bases between them. CDR3 region: CSVEQANYGYTF. In DNA, the CDR3 is TGCAGCGTTGAACAGGCTAACTATGGCTACACCTTC.

This clonotype has ten or more counts. The genes are TRBV3-1 and TRBJ2-3, with D tentatively TRBD2 (6 bases). Germline assignment: CDR1 LGHDT and CDR2 YNNKEL (reference sequence). V lost 4 bases and J lost 10, with 12 bases in between. This CDR3 region has 12 residues. CDR3 residues: CASSPNGRAQYF. CDR3 DNA sequence: TGTGCCAGCAGCCCAAACGGGAGAGCGCAGTATTTT.

This clonotype was observed at least ten times. The V call is TRBV30, the J call TRBJ1-2; D gene ambiguous. Germline-derived CDR1 and CDR2 are GTSNPN and SVGIG (reference sequence). CDR3 length: 15 amino acids. The V and J ends lost 2 bases and 0 bases respectively, with 13 bases between them. The CDR3 is CAWSSPGQSNYGYTF. CDR3 DNA: TGTGCCTGGAGTTCCCCCGGGCAGTCTAACTATGGCTACACCTTC.

This clonotype was seen many times. The junction and the germline gene differ at one end; a read error may be behind it. The chain uses TRBV11-2 and TRBJ2-1; 7 bases fit TRBD1. Per germline, CDR1 SGHAT and CDR2 FQNNGV. The CDR3 consists of 15 residues. The CDR3 bases are TGTGCCAACAGCACCTACAGGGGCCAATACAATGAGCAGTTCTTC. Protein: CANSTYRGQYNEQFF. The full variable domain, with the rest looked up from reference TRBV11-2 and TRBJ2-1, is EAGVAQSPRYKIIEKRQSVAFWCNPISGHATLYWYQQILGQGPKLLIQFQNNGVVDDSQLPKDRFSAERLKGVDSTLKIQPAKLEDSAVYLCANSTYRGQYNEQFFGPGTRLTVL.

This clonotype was found many times. This chain connects TRBV5-6 to TRBJ1-2, with D possibly TRBD1 on 6 matching bases. The CDR3 has 18 amino acids. CDR1 is SGHDT, CDR2 YYEEEE, per germline. V lost 5 bases to trimming and J lost 8 bases, with 31 bases between them. CDR3 amino acids: CASRSSRALPAGAEGYTF. Here the CDR3 DNA reads TGTGCCAGCAGGAGTAGTAGGGCCCTACCGGCAGGGGCGGAAGGCTACACCTTC.

This clonotype was picked up a small number of times. This chain connects TRBV20-1 to TRBJ1-2; no definite D call. The V end lost 0 bases, the J end lost 7 bases, and 12 bases lay between the germline ends. The germline V gene encodes CDR1 DFQATT and CDR2 SNEGSKA (reference sequence). This CDR3 has 13 amino acids. CDR3 protein: CSARDSGPAGYTF. The DNA of the CDR3 is TGCAGTGCTAGAGATTCAGGCCCCGCTGGCTACACCTTC.

This clonotype was seen at least ten times. The chain links TRBV6-2 or TRBV6-3 to TRBJ1-5, with a tentative D call TRBD1 (6 bases). CDR1 is MNHEY, CDR2 SVGEGT, per germline. There are 17 residues in the CDR3. V dropped 7 bases and J dropped 5 bases, with 24 bases sitting between them. The DNA of the CDR3 is TGTGCCAGCACCGACGGCCTGAGGGGGGCCCTGGATCAGCCCCAGCATTTT. Residues: CASTDGLRGALDQPQHF.

This clonotype came up many times. CDR3 protein: CASSSSSGRALETQYF. CDR3 coding DNA: TGTGCCAGCAGCTCATCTAGCGGGAGGGCCCTGGAGACCCAGTACTTC. The chain carries TRBV7-9 and TRBJ2-5, with 12 positions matching TRBD2. Germline-derived CDR1 and CDR2 are SEHNR and FQNEAQ (reference sequence). After removal of 4 bases from V and 5 bases from J, the junction contained 8 bases not matched to a gene. The CDR3 has 16 residues.

Many counts were recorded for this clonotype. The chain employs TRBV20-1 and TRBJ1-1, with TRBD1 matching over 7 bases. The V segment lost 5 bases and the J segment 4 bases; nucleotides outside the gene matches: 16. The CDR3 loop spans 16 amino acids. Germline V gene data show CDR1 as DFQATT and CDR2 as SNEGSKA (reference sequence). CDR3: CSAPVAGGNWATEAFF. DNA for the CDR3: TGCAGTGCTCCGGTGGCAGGGGGGAATTGGGCCACTGAAGCTTTCTTT.

At least ten counts were recorded for this clonotype. J is TRBJ2-6 and V is TRBV20-1; D ambiguous. Germline V gene data show CDR1 as DFQATT and CDR2 as SNEGSKA (reference sequence). The CDR3 runs to 15 residues. V dropped 0 bases and J dropped 1 base, with 7 bases sitting between them. CDR3 residues: CSARDRNSGANVLTF. Here the CDR3 DNA reads TGCAGTGCTAGAGATAGGAATTCTGGGGCCAACGTCCTGACTTTC.

This clonotype was counted many times. The chain is built from TRBV19 and TRBJ2-7, with D possibly matching TRBD2 (5 bases). The CDR3 extends over 14 amino acids. V was trimmed by 3 bases and J by 0 bases, leaving 9 bases between them. Germline-derived CDR1 and CDR2 are LNHDA and SQIVND (reference sequence). CDR3 amino acids: CASSMQAASYEQYF. Here the CDR3 DNA reads TGTGCCAGTAGTATGCAAGCGGCCTCCTACGAGCAGTACTTC.

This clonotype showed up many times. The chain is built from TRBV29-1 and TRBJ2-3; D is undetermined. V dropped 4 bases and J dropped 1 base, with 3 bases sitting between them. The CDR3 contains 11 residues. The germline V gene has CDR1 SQVTM and CDR2 ANQGSEA. CDR3 sequence reads: CSVGGTDTQYF. CDR3 nucleotides: TGCAGCGTTGGGGGCACAGATACGCAGTATTTT.

This clonotype was counted between two and nine times. The V gene is TRBV14, the J gene TRBJ2-1; D gene ambiguous. The CDR3 is 17 residues long. CDR1 SGHDN and CDR2 FVKESK come from the germline V gene. Trimming removed 0 bases at V and 7 bases at J, with 19 bases between. This chain's CDR3 is CASSQDVAFSGFNEQFF. CDR3 coding DNA: TGTGCCAGCAGCCAAGACGTAGCCTTTTCGGGCTTTAATGAGCAGTTCTTC.

This clonotype was seen at least ten times. The CDR3 region is CASSFRDNTGELFF. The CDR3 bases are TGTGCCAGCAGCTTTAGGGATAACACCGGGGAGCTGTTTTTT. The V call is TRBV7-8, the J call TRBJ2-2, with unresolved D. CDR3 length equals 14 residues. Per germline, CDR1 SGHVS and CDR2 FQNEAQ. V was clipped by 3 bases and J by 2 bases, with 7 bases between them.

The sample holds many counts of this clonotype. V usage is TRBV20-1 and J usage is TRBJ1-1; D might be TRBD1 (6 bases). The CDR3 sequence is 10 residues long. The V gene lost 5 bases and the J gene lost 9 bases, with 10 bases spanning the gap. Germline loops: CDR1 DFQATT, CDR2 SNEGSKA (reference sequence). The CDR3 region is CSAHRDKAFF. CDR3 DNA: TGCAGTGCTCACCGGGACAAAGCTTTCTTT.

The chain carries TRBV6-5 and TRBJ2-1; D possibly corresponds to TRBD2 (5 bases). Germline assignment: CDR1 MNHEY and CDR2 SVGAGI. The V gene lost 0 bases and the J gene lost 2 bases, with 8 bases spanning the gap. The CDR3 runs 15 residues. In DNA, the CDR3 is TGTGCCAGCAGTTACTCGAGGGAGACCTACAATGAGCAGTTCTTC. It specifies CASSYSRETYNEQFF.

A note on this clonotype: A far larger clone differs by one base, so this is likely a read error. The CDR3 is CAGSPSGGGREEQFF. CDR3 DNA: TGTGCCGGCAGTCCCTCCGGGGGGGGGCGGGAAGAGCAGTTCTTC. This chain uses TRBV6-2 or TRBV6-3 with TRBJ2-1; 8 bases map to TRBD2. Germline CDR1 MNHEY, CDR2 SVGEGT. The CDR3 sequence is 15 residues long.

Within the sample, this clonotype is medium-sized. This sequence joins TRBV9 and TRBJ2-1, with 7 bases lining up with TRBD2. CDR3 length: 15 amino acids. V was clipped by 6 bases and J by 2 bases; unmatched bases: 8. CDR1 is SGDLS and CDR2 is YYNGEE in the germline V gene. CDR3 DNA: TGTGCCAGCACCCAAAGCGGGAATACCTACAATGAGCAGTTCTTC. It encodes CASTQSGNTYNEQFF.

This clonotype has ten or more counts. V and J are TRBV29-1 and TRBJ2-1; 10 bases map to TRBD2. The germline V gene has CDR1 SQVTM and CDR2 ANQGSEA. The CDR3 length is 13 residues. The trim removed 8 bases at V and 7 bases at J, leaving 8 bases unmatched. The CDR3 DNA reads as TGCAGCACGTCTAGCGGGAGTGTGAATGAGCAGTTCTTC. Its protein product is CSTSSGSVNEQFF.

There are many counts of this clonotype. The chain carries TRBV20-1 and TRBJ1-5; D gene unclear. Per germline, CDR1 DFQATT and CDR2 SNEGSKA (reference sequence). The CDR3 is made up of 14 amino acids. V was pared by 3 bases and J by 5 bases, with 14 bases between. CDR3 loop: CSASPGFLDQPQHF. The CDR3, as DNA: TGCAGTGCTAGCCCAGGATTTCTGGATCAGCCCCAGCATTTT.

This clonotype was picked up many times. The J gene is TRBJ2-5, the V gene TRBV5-6; D is unclear. The V gene lost 0 bases and the J gene lost 4 bases, with 13 bases spanning the gap. The CDR3 is 15 residues long. CDR1 is SGHDT and CDR2 is YYEEEE in the germline V gene. The CDR3 nucleotides read TGTGCCAGCAGCTTGGCTCCGGGTTCGGGAGAGACCCAGTACTTC. This codes for CASSLAPGSGETQYF.